These T cell receptor beta chains were read from a single sample in a study of blood T cell repertoires in COVID-19. Sequencing used immunoSEQ multiplex PCR; TCRdb keeps in-frame clones, though not all of them. Seen here are about 53,000 clones, approximately 82% observed once, and the top ten hold around 14%. Sequencing was performed on peripheral blood. These receptors all come from a human donor in a cohort sampled during active COVID-19. Both conserved end residues are part of each CDR3.

cdr3_aa	j_call	v_call
CASSSPSTRDEQFF	TRBJ2-1	TRBV6-6
CASSFAGGVLQETQYF	TRBJ2-5	TRBV7-2
CASSPTVAGGPRETQYF	TRBJ2-5	TRBV7-2
CASSLDGTGGTYEQYF	TRBJ2-7	TRBV5-1
CASTEGGTVHELGYTF	TRBJ1-2	TRBV19
CASAYDSAPGNTIYF	TRBJ1-3	TRBV5-8
CASSLLGQGQQPQHF	TRBJ1-5	TRBV6-6
CASSILSSGANVLTF	TRBJ2-6	TRBV19
CASSSLSQGPYYGYTF	TRBJ1-2	TRBV27
CATQSRTSGHHNEQFF	TRBJ2-1	TRBV6-6
CASRQGENNSPLHF	TRBJ1-6	TRBV7-8
CASSWGLAGTFWELFF	TRBJ2-2	TRBV5-1
CASSLDRDHSPLHF	TRBJ1-6	TRBV5-4
CARSLGTGSYEQYF	TRBJ2-7	TRBV5-3
CASGRSSGTQYF	TRBJ2-5	TRBV19
CASETGGNTEAFF	TRBJ1-1	TRBV2
CASSSNRETQYF	TRBJ2-5	TRBV5-4
CASSYGTGGGSEQYF	TRBJ2-7	TRBV6-6
CASSPTAGATDEQYF	TRBJ2-7	TRBV3-1/TRBV3-2
CASSNPGQGGGELFF	TRBJ2-2	TRBV2
CASSQGGGRTYGYTF	TRBJ1-2	TRBV11-2
CASSPTGTGAGLGYGYTF	TRBJ1-2	TRBV28
CAINRGGHEKLFF	TRBJ1-4	TRBV10-3
CASSLGTGSGNEKLFF	TRBJ1-4	TRBV7-9
CASSLEAGQRPYEQYF	TRBJ2-7	TRBV7-9
CASSKTEKNTEAFF	TRBJ1-1	TRBV7-2
CASSQDGLAERTGELFF	TRBJ2-2	TRBV4-3
CASSLGGSGTDTQYF	TRBJ2-3	TRBV11-2